This T cell receptor (beta chain) was captured in a study of blood T cell repertoires in COVID-19 (dated by TCRdb to the early 2020s). Regarding the study in general: The collaborator samples originated in the United States, Italy and Spain and spanned the acute and convalescent phases of COVID-19. The samples were drawn from the first 160 participants of the ongoing ImmuneRACE study and from 1,254 subjects provided by 6 global collaborators. Deeply sampled blood TCRbeta repertoires from subjects exposed to, actively infected with, or recovered from COVID-19 were included in the dataset. The repertoires were made available in a free public database intended to serve as a resource for research on the immune response to SARS-CoV-2. The material from the prospective study consisted of cDNA or gDNA derived from T cells, B-cell-depleted T cells, or PBMCs. HLA class I and class II types, where available, came from metadata supplied by the sample provider rather than from assay-based typing. Nearly every sample came with metadata listing a de-identified subject ID, COVID-19 status, age in years and sex. Overall study results and their limits: Clinical and demographic metadata were provided uncurated, with the amount varying by source and participant.

The germline V end is reduced by 0 bases and the J end by 4 bases; junction bases left unmatched: 6. The CDR3 runs 16 amino acids, cysteine and phenylalanine included. The entry retains the CDR3 DNA only, 48 bases that are in frame from base 1. CDR1 and CDR2, per the germline V gene (reference sequence), are LNHNV and YYDKDF. The immunoSEQ Assay, a bias-controlled multiplex PCR, was used to amplify TCRbeta CDR3 regions from genomic DNA. In the source study's methods: The number of nucleated cells in each sample was estimated from the amplification of reference gene primers within the assay. Sequence reads were collapsed and filtered to measure the absolute abundance of every unique TCRbeta CDR3 rearrangement. For each sample, productive Simpson clonality was calculated as the square root of Simpson's diversity index across productive rearrangements. In its TCRdb copy, this immuneACCESS table keeps in-frame sequences only and misses some clones. Where compared with another copy, unresolved V genes explain less than half of these, and the others have no known cause. D and trimming come from the DNA, and the V and J calls and clone size come from that table. The table for this sample lists 400,000 to 450,000 clones; approximately 90% of them were counted only once. 1.5% to 1.7% of the sample comes from the top ten.

This clone was picked up one time. This clone's antigen is unknown. Per-base quality was not reported, and no clone a single base away is much larger than it. In Seattle, one collaborating source enrolled patients while the infection was active and tracked those patients longitudinally over the course of disease. Collaborating institutions collected whole blood in K2EDTA tubes following their own protocols. For TCRbeta analysis, collaborators shipped samples as frozen whole blood, isolated PBMCs, or DNA extracted from either of those sample types. The receptor comes from a woman in her thirties or forties with COVID-19, enrolled during active disease. Sample: peripheral blood. The V and J segments used are TRBV15 and TRBJ2-5, with 9 middle bases fitting TRBD1. CDR3 region: CATSREPGQGAETQYF. The DNA reads TGTGCCACCAGCAGAGAGCCGGGACAGGGTGCAGAGACCCAGTACTTC.